This is a list of T cell receptor beta chains from one sample in a study of CD8 T cell repertoires and HIV-1 epitope variants. Their recognized antigens are unknown. Only in-frame clones appear in the TCRdb table, and some are missing; sequencing was by immunoSEQ multiplex PCR. The repertoire holds thousands of clones, around 70% seen once, with approximately 41% in the top ten. Sequenced sample: cultured CD8+ T cells derived from PBMCs. The receptors were sampled from a male donor with HIV. Both conserved end residues are part of each CDR3. Each record gives: CDR3 DNA, CDR3 protein, clone size, J gene, V gene, D gene. The D gene is left open where the match is weak. Some rows have no size entry. The others give once, few or many, or a class for an expanded clone.

DNA: TGTGCCAGCAGTCCCTCCTGGGGCACCTACGAGCAGTACTTC
CDR3: CASSPSWGTYEQYF
size: -
J: TRBJ2-7
V: TRBV6-5
D: -

DNA: TGTGCCAGCAGCTTGGAGCAGGGGGCCTACAATGAGCAGTTCTTC
CDR3: CASSLEQGAYNEQFF
size: once
J: TRBJ2-1
V: TRBV5-4
D: TRBD1

DNA: TGCAGCGTTGCTGGTTTGTCAGGGGGAGGCTACGAGCAGTACTTC
CDR3: CSVAGLSGGGYEQYF
size: -
J: TRBJ2-7
V: TRBV29-1
D: -

DNA: TGCGCCAGCAGTGACGGGGTTTTGGATACGCAGTATTTT
CDR3: CASSDGVLDTQYF
size: -
J: TRBJ2-3
V: TRBV10-2
D: -

DNA: TGTGCCAGCAGTCCGACAAGGAGCTCCTATAATTCACCCCTCCACTTT
CDR3: CASSPTRSSYNSPLHF
size: -
J: TRBJ1-6
V: TRBV6-6
D: -

DNA: TGTGCCATCAGACTAGCGGTCACAGATACGCAGTATTTT
CDR3: CAIRLAVTDTQYF
size: -
J: TRBJ2-3
V: TRBV10-3
D: TRBD2

DNA: TGTGCCAGCAGTTTGGACCTAGGGGAAACTGAAGCTTTCTTT
CDR3: CASSLDLGETEAFF
size: -
J: TRBJ1-1
V: TRBV28
D: -

DNA: TGCGCCAGCAGTGAGGGGTCACCCCTCCACTTT
CDR3: CASSEGSPLHF
size: -
J: TRBJ1-6
V: TRBV10-2
D: -

DNA: TGTGCCAGCAGCTTAGTTGCCGGGTCGGATGGCTATGGCTACACCTTC
CDR3: CASSLVAGSDGYGYTF
size: -
J: TRBJ1-2
V: TRBV11-2
D: -

DNA: TGTGCCAGTAGCGAGTTAGCGGCCTACGAGCAGTACTTC
CDR3: CASSELAAYEQYF
size: -
J: TRBJ2-7
V: TRBV19
D: -

DNA: TGTGCCAGCAGCCAGGGGGCCTACGAGCAGTACTTC
CDR3: CASSQGAYEQYF
size: few
J: TRBJ2-7
V: TRBV5-4
D: TRBD1

DNA: TGTGCCAGCAGTGAATACGGTGCCCCCATGAACACTGAAGCTTTCTTT
CDR3: CASSEYGAPMNTEAFF
size: once
J: TRBJ1-1
V: TRBV25-1
D: -

DNA: TGCGCCAGCAGCTTAATCCGACAGGGGGGGAGCACTGAAGCTTTCTTT
CDR3: CASSLIRQGGSTEAFF
size: -
J: TRBJ1-1
V: TRBV5-1
D: TRBD1

DNA: TGTGCCAGCAGCGACCCCGAGTCGGGGAATCAAGAGACCCAGTACTTC
CDR3: CASSDPESGNQETQYF
size: -
J: TRBJ2-5
V: TRBV11-3
D: -

DNA: TGTGCCAGCAGCTTGGAAAGGGGAGCTATCTACGAGCAGTACTTC
CDR3: CASSLERGAIYEQYF
size: -
J: TRBJ2-7
V: TRBV5-5
D: -

DNA: TGTGCCAGCACATTTGGAATTGAAGAGACCCAGTACTTC
CDR3: CASTFGIEETQYF
size: -
J: TRBJ2-5
V: TRBV2
D: -

DNA: TGTGCCACCAGCGAAGGGCCAGTGGCCAAAAACATTCAGTACTTC
CDR3: CATSEGPVAKNIQYF
size: -
J: TRBJ2-4
V: TRBV15
D: -

DNA: TGTGCCAGCAGCTTGGCTATAGCGGGGGGGCTGGATACGCAGTATTTT
CDR3: CASSLAIAGGLDTQYF
size: -
J: TRBJ2-3
V: TRBV5-6
D: TRBD2